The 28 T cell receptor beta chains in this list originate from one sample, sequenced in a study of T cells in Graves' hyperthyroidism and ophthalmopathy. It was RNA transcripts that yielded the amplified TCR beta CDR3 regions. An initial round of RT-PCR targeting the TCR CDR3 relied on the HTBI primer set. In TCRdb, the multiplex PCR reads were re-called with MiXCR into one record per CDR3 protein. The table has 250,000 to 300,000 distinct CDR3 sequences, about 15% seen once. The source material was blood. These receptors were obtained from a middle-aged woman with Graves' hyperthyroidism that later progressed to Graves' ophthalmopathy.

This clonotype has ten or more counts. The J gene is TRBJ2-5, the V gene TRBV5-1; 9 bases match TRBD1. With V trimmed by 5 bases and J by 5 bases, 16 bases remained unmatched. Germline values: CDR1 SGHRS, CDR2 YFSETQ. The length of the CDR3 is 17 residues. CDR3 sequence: CASRIFGTGGVMETQYF. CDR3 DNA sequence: TGCGCCAGCAGGATTTTCGGTACAGGGGGCGTAATGGAGACCCAGTACTTC.

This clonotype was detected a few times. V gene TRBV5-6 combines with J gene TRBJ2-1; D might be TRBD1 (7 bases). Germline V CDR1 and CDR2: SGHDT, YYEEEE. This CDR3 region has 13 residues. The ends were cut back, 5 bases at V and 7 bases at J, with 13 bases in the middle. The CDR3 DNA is TGTGCCAGCAGGGAGGGGGCTGGAAATGAGCAGTTCTTC. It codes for CASREGAGNEQFF.

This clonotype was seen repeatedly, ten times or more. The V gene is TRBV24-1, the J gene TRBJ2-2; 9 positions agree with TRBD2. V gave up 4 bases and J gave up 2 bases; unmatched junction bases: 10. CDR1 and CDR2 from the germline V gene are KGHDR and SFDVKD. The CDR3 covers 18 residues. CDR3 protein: CATSDSPLAGANTGELFF. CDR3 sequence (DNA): TGTGCCACCAGTGACTCCCCCTTAGCGGGAGCCAACACCGGGGAGCTGTTTTTT.

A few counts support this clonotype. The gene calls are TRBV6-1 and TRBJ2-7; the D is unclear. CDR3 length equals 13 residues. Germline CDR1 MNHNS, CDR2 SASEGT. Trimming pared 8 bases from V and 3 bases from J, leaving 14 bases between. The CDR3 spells CASYSPSFYEQYF. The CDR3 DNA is TGTGCCAGCTACTCCCCTTCGTTCTACGAGCAGTACTTC.

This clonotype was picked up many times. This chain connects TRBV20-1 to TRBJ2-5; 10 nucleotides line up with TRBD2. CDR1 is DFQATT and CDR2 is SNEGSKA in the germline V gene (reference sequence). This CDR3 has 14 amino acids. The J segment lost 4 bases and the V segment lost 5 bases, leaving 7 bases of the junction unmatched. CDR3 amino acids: CSAPNSGRSETQYF. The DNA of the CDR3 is TGCAGTGCTCCCAATAGCGGGAGGTCAGAGACCCAGTACTTC.

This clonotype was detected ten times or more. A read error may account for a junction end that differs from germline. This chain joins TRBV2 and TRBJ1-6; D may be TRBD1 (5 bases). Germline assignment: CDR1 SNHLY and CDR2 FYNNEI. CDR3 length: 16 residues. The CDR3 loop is CASIERTPVGNSPLHF. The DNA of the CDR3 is TGTGCCAGCATTGAAAGGACACCCGTGGGGAATTCACCCCTCCACTTT.

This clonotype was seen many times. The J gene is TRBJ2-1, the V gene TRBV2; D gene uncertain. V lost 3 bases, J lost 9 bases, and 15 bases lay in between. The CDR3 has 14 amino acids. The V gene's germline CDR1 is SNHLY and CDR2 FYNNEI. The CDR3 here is CASSDQGYNGEQFF. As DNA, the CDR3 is TGTGCCAGCAGTGATCAAGGTTATAACGGTGAGCAGTTCTTC. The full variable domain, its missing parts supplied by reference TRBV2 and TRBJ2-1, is EPEVTQTPSHQVTQMGQEVILRCVPISNHLYFYWYRQILGQKVEFLVSFYNNEISEKSEIFDDQFSVERPDGSNFTLKIRSTKLEDSAMYFCASSDQGYNGEQFFGPGTRLTVL.

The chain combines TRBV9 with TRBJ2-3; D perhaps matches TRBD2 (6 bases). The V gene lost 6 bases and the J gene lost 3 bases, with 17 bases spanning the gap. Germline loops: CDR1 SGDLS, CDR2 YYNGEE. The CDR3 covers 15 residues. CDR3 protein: CASTAGRSKTDTQYF. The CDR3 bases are TGTGCCAGCACCGCGGGGCGGAGTAAAACAGATACGCAGTATTTT.

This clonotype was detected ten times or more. The CDR3 reads CASRKDPNTEAFF. CDR3 DNA: TGTGCCAGCAGAAAGGATCCAAACACTGAAGCTTTCTTT. The rearrangement uses TRBV2 and TRBJ1-1, with unresolved D. The ends were cut back, 6 bases at V and 2 bases at J, with 10 bases in the middle. This CDR3 is built from 13 residues. Per germline, CDR1 SNHLY and CDR2 FYNNEI. Filled out from reference TRBV2 and TRBJ1-1, the complete variable domain reads EPEVTQTPSHQVTQMGQEVILRCVPISNHLYFYWYRQILGQKVEFLVSFYNNEISEKSEIFDDQFSVERPDGSNFTLKIRSTKLEDSAMYFCASRKDPNTEAFFGQGTRLTVV.

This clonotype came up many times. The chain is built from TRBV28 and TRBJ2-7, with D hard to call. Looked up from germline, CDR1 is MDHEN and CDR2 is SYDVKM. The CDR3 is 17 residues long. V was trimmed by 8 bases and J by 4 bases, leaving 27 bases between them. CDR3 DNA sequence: TGTGCCAGCGGAACTCCTACCGCCCATCCCAACTTATACGAGCAGTACTTC. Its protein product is CASGTPTAHPNLYEQYF.

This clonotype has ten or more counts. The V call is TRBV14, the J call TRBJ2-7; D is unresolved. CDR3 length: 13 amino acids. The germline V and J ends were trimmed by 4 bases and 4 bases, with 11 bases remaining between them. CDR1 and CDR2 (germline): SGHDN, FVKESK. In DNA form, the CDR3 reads TGTGCCAGCAGCCGGGGTGAGTTTTACGAGCAGTACTTC. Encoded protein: CASSRGEFYEQYF.

DNA of the CDR3: TGTGCCAGCAGTTACTCGGGTCCGGCTCTAGCCAAAAACATTCAGTACTTC. It encodes CASSYSGPALAKNIQYF. The rearrangement links TRBV6-5 to TRBJ2-4; D gene ambiguous. In germline, CDR1 is MNHEY, CDR2 SVGAGI. This CDR3 has 17 residues. The V and J ends lost 0 bases and 0 bases respectively, with 12 bases between them.

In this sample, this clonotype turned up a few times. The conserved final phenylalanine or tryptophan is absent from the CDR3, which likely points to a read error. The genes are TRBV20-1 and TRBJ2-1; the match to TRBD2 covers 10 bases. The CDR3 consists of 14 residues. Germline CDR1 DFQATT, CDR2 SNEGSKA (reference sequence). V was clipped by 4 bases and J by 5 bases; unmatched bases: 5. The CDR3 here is CSATGLAVNNEQFS. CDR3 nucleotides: TGCAGTGCTACCGGACTAGCGGTGAACAATGAGCAGTTCTCC.

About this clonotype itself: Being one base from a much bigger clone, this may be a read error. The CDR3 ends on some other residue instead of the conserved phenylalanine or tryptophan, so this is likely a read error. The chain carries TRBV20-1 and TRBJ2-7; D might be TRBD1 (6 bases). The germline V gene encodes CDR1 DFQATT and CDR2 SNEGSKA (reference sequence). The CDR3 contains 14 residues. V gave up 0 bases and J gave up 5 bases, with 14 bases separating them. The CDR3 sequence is CSARDPRGGDEQYL. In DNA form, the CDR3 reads TGCAGTGCTAGAGACCCCCGTGGGGGCGACGAGCAGTACCTC.

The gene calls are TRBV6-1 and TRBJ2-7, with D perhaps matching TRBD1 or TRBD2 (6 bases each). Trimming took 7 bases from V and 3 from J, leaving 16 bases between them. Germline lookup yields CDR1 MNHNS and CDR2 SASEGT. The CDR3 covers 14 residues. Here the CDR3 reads CASTPGLDSYEQYF. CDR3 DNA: TGTGCCAGCACCCCGGGACTGGACAGCTACGAGCAGTACTTC.

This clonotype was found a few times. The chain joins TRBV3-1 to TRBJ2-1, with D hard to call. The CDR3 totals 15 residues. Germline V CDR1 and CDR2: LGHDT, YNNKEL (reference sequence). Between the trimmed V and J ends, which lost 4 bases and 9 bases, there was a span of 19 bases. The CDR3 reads CASSRSHWLSTEQFF. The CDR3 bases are TGTGCCAGCAGCCGGTCCCACTGGTTGAGCACTGAGCAGTTCTTC.

The CDR3 here is CASRRTGGFYEQFF. The CDR3 nucleotides are TGTGCCAGCAGGCGGACAGGGGGCTTCTATGAGCAGTTCTTC. The rearrangement joins TRBV5-6 to TRBJ2-1, with TRBD1 matching over 11 bases. Germline V CDR1 and CDR2: SGHDT, YYEEEE. Trimming took 5 bases from V and 8 from J; bases not matched to a gene: 6. The CDR3 spans 14 residues.

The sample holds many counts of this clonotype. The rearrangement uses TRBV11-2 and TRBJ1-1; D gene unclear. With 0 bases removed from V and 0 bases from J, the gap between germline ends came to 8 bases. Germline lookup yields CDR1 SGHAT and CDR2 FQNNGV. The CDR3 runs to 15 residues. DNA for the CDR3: TGTGCCAGCAGCTTAGATGCGCTACTGAACACTGAAGCTTTCTTT. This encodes CASSLDALLNTEAFF. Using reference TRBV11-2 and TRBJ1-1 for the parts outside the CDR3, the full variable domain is EAGVAQSPRYKIIEKRQSVAFWCNPISGHATLYWYQQILGQGPKLLIQFQNNGVVDDSQLPKDRFSAERLKGVDSTLKIQPAKLEDSAVYLCASSLDALLNTEAFFGQGTRLTVV.

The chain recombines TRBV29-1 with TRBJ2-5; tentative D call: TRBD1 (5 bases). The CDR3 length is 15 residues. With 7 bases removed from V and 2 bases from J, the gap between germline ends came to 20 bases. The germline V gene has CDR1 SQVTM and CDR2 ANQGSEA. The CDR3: CSAMTHLRTQETQYF. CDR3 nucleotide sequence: TGCAGCGCCATGACTCACCTTAGGACACAAGAGACCCAGTACTTC.

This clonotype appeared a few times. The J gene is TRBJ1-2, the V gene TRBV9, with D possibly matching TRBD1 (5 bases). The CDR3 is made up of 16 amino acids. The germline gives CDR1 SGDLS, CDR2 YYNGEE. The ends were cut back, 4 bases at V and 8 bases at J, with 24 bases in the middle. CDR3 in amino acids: CASSFRSRDSPLGYTF. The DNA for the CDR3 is TGTGCCAGCAGCTTCCGAAGCAGGGATTCTCCGCTGGGCTACACCTTC.

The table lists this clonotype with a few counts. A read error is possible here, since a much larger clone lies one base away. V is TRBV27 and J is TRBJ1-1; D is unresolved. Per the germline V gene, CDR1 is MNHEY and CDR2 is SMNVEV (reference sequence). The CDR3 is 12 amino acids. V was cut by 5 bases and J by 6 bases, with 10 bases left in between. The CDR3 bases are TGTGCCAGCAGTCCACTGATGGCTGAAGCTTTCTTT. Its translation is CASSPLMAEAFF.

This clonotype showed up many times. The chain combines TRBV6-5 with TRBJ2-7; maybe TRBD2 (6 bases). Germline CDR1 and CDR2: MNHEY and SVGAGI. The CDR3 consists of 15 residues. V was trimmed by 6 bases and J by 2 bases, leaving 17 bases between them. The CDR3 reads CASRLQAGEAYEQYF. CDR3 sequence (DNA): TGTGCCAGCAGGCTTCAAGCGGGCGAGGCCTACGAGCAGTACTTC.

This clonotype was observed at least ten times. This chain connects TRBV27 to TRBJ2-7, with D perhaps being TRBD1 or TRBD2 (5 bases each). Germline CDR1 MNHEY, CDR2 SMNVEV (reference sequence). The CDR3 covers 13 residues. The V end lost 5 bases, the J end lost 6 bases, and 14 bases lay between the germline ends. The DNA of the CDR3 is TGTGCCAGCAGTCCTGGGACCAAGGGCGAGCAGTACTTC. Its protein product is CASSPGTKGEQYF.

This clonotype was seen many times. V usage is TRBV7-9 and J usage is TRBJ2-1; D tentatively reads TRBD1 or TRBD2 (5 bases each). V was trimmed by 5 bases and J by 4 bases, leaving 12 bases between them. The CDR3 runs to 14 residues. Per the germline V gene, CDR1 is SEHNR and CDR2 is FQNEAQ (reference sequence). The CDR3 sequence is CASSHRDQYNEQFF. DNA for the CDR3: TGTGCCAGCAGCCACCGGGACCAATACAATGAGCAGTTCTTC.

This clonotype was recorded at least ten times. CDR3 sequence: CASSPFLVNQPQHF. The DNA of the CDR3 is TGTGCCAGCTCACCATTCCTGGTCAATCAGCCCCAGCATTTT. The chain recombines TRBV18 with TRBJ1-5, with unresolved D. CDR1 and CDR2 from the germline V gene are KGHSH and LQKENI. The ends were cut back, 2 bases at V and 3 bases at J, with 8 bases in the middle. CDR3 length: 14 amino acids.

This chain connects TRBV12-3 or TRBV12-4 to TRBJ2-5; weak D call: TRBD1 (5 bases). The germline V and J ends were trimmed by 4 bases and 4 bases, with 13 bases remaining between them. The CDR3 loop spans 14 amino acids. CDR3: CASSSIGVSETQYF. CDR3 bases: TGTGCCAGCAGTTCAATAGGGGTATCAGAGACCCAGTACTTC.

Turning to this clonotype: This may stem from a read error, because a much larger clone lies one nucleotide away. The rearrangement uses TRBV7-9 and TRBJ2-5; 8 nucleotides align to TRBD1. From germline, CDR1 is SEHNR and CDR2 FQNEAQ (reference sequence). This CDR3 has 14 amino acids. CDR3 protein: CAGSFRTGWETQYF. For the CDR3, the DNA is TGTGCCGGCAGCTTTAGGACAGGGTGGGAGACCCAGTACTTC.

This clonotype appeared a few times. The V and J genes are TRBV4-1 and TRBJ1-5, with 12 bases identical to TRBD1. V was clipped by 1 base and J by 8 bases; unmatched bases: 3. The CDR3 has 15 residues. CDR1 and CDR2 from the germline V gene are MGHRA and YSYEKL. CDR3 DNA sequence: TGCGCCAGCAGCCAAGGGGACAGGGGGCTTGAGCCCCAGCATTTT. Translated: CASSQGDRGLEPQHF.